These 27 T cell receptor beta chains came from one sample sequenced in a study of shared clonotypes between healthy human individuals. Cells designated naive CD8 were CD45RO-negative and were positively selected for CCR7, with terminally differentiated effector memory CD45RA+ cells excluded. Sequenced by immunoSEQ multiplex PCR; TCRdb stores in-frame clones only, minus some. This sample yields about 2 million clones, of which roughly 94% are seen a single time; around 1% belongs to the top ten. The sample was naive CD8+ T cells sorted from blood. The receptor source for this set is a man younger than 35 in good health.

The V gene is TRBV28, the J gene TRBJ2-3; D remains ambiguous. The CDR3 has 14 residues. Trimming took off 3 bases at V and 1 base at J, with 8 bases between the two ends. Germline V gives CDR1 MDHEN, CDR2 SYDVKM. CDR3 sequence reads: CASSLGKGTDTQYF. CDR3 DNA: TGTGCCAGCAGTTTGGGTAAAGGCACAGATACGCAGTATTTT.

The rearrangement uses TRBV15 and TRBJ1-2; possible D gene TRBD1, 5 bases. There are 15 residues in the CDR3. The germline V gene has CDR1 LNHNV and CDR2 YYDKDF (reference sequence). The germline V and J ends were trimmed by 0 bases and 4 bases, with 12 bases remaining between them. CDR3: CATSRDGMGLYGYTF. CDR3 sequence (DNA): TGTGCCACCAGCAGAGATGGAATGGGGCTCTATGGCTACACCTTC.

This chain joins TRBV6-6 and TRBJ2-7; weak D call: TRBD2 (5 bases). Trimming shortened V by 2 bases and J by 5 bases, and 13 bases separated the two germline ends. From germline, CDR1 is MNHNY and CDR2 SVGAGI (reference sequence). CDR3 length: 14 amino acids. The CDR3 DNA is TGTGCCAGCAGTTACGACCCGGGGTTCGACGAGCAGTACTTC. Protein product: CASSYDPGFDEQYF.

The rearrangement links TRBV10-3 to TRBJ1-1; D not resolved. CDR1 is ENHRY, CDR2 SYGVKD, per germline. The V and J ends lost 0 bases and 0 bases respectively, with 11 bases between them. The CDR3 covers 16 residues. The CDR3 DNA follows: TGTGCCATCAGTGAGTCCTCCTCCAACATGAACACTGAAGCTTTCTTT. This codes for CAISESSSNMNTEAFF.

The chain links TRBV4-2 to TRBJ2-5, with D tentatively TRBD2 (5 bases). Germline V gives CDR1 LGHNA, CDR2 YNFKEQ. This CDR3 has 16 residues. V was trimmed by 4 bases and J by 4 bases, leaving 19 bases between them. Here the CDR3 reads CASSPSEDFGRETQYF. In DNA form, the CDR3 reads TGTGCCAGCAGCCCTTCGGAGGACTTTGGACGAGAGACCCAGTACTTC.

This clone was observed a single time. The chain couples TRBV29-1 to TRBJ2-7, with TRBD2 matching over 9 bases. Germline values: CDR1 SQVTM, CDR2 ANQGSEA. The junction had 5 bases not matched to a gene; V was cut back by 5 bases and J by 0 bases. The CDR3 extends over 14 amino acids. The CDR3 spells CSVTGTSSSYEQYF. The CDR3, as DNA: TGCAGCGTTACCGGGACTAGCAGCTCCTACGAGCAGTACTTC.

The rearrangement joins TRBV4-1 to TRBJ1-1, with TRBD1 matching over 7 bases. After removal of 3 bases from V and 6 bases from J, the junction contained 7 bases not matched to a gene. Germline V gene sequence: CDR1 MGHRA, CDR2 YSYEKL. The CDR3 has 14 residues. The CDR3 nucleotides are TGCGCCAGCAGCCAGTCCCCGGGACAGCCTGAAGCTTTCTTT. It translates to CASSQSPGQPEAFF.

This clone was recorded only once. The DNA for the CDR3 is TGCGCCAGCAGCCAAGCCCTTACAGGGTACGAGCAGTACTTC. Its protein is CASSQALTGYEQYF. The chain joins TRBV4-1 to TRBJ2-7, with D perhaps matching TRBD1 (6 bases). Germline CDR1 MGHRA, CDR2 YSYEKL. This CDR3 contains 14 residues. V gave up 1 base and J gave up 4 bases, with 11 bases separating them.

This chain links TRBV13 with TRBJ2-3; 8 bases line up with TRBD2. The CDR3 runs 18 residues. With 0 bases clipped from V and 3 bases from J, the junction kept 11 bases outside the gene matches. CDR1 is PRHDT and CDR2 is FYEKMQ in the germline V gene (reference sequence). For the CDR3, the DNA is TGTGCCAGCAGCTTAGGCCCCAGCGGGAGCACCTCAACAGATACGCAGTATTTT. As protein: CASSLGPSGSTSTDTQYF.

The chain uses TRBV9 and TRBJ2-3, with D hard to call. Germline V gene lookup returns CDR1 SGDLS and CDR2 YYNGEE. This CDR3 contains 15 residues. V lost 0 bases to trimming and J lost 2 bases, with 10 bases between them. The CDR3: CASSVDNGNTDTQYF. The DNA for the CDR3 is TGTGCCAGCAGCGTAGACAACGGTAACACAGATACGCAGTATTTT.

A remark on this clone: Other DNA sequences from this sample encode an identical CDR3 as well. The CDR3 sequence is CASSELGSYEQYF. CDR3 bases: TGTGCCAGCAGTGAATTGGGCAGCTACGAGCAGTACTTC. The chain employs TRBV25-1 and TRBJ2-7; D not certain. The CDR3 runs to 13 residues. V shed 1 base and J shed 3 bases, with 7 bases lying between them. Germline values: CDR1 MGHDK, CDR2 SYGVNS.

The gene calls are TRBV28 and TRBJ2-7; a possible D gene is TRBD2 (6 bases). Germline CDR1 and CDR2: MDHEN and SYDVKM. V was shortened by 6 bases and J by 2 bases, with 11 bases between the two germline ends. The CDR3 runs 13 residues. CDR3 amino acids: CASRDPGAYEQYF. In DNA form, the CDR3 reads TGTGCCAGCAGGGATCCGGGGGCCTACGAGCAGTACTTC. Full variable domain (outside the CDR3, taken from reference TRBV28 and TRBJ2-7): DVKVTQSSRYLVKRTGEKVFLECVQDMDHENMFWYRQDPGLGLRLIYFSYDVKMKEKGDIPEGYSVSREKKERFSLILESASTNQTSMYLCASRDPGAYEQYFGPGTRLTVT.

A note on this clone: Other DNA sequences in this specimen translate into the identical CDR3. In DNA, the CDR3 is TGTGCCAGCAGCTGGGGCCAAGAGACCCAGTACTTC. Translation: CASSWGQETQYF. The V and J genes are TRBV5-4 and TRBJ2-5; unclear D gene. The germline V gene encodes CDR1 SGHNT and CDR2 YYREEE (reference sequence). The V end was cut by 3 bases, the J end by 1 base, with 4 bases between. This CDR3 spans 12 amino acids.

V gene TRBV27 combines with J gene TRBJ1-1; 8 nucleotides line up with TRBD1. The junction had 7 bases not matched to a gene; V was cut back by 8 bases and J by 2 bases. The CDR3 runs to 14 residues. Germline CDR1 is MNHEY and CDR2 is SMNVEV (reference sequence). The CDR3 spells CASGNTGGNTEAFF. The CDR3 DNA follows: TGTGCCAGCGGAAACACAGGGGGAAACACTGAAGCTTTCTTT.

The chain couples TRBV7-9 to TRBJ2-1; D is possibly TRBD1 or TRBD2 (5 bases each). There are 16 residues in the CDR3. Trimming pared 6 bases from V and 10 bases from J, leaving 25 bases between. Germline CDR1 is SEHNR and CDR2 is FQNEAQ (reference sequence). The CDR3 sequence is CASRDEGRPERVEQFF. The DNA for the CDR3 is TGTGCCAGCAGGGATGAGGGACGCCCCGAGAGGGTCGAGCAGTTCTTC. Using reference TRBV7-9 and TRBJ2-1 for the parts outside the CDR3, the full variable domain is DTGVSQNPRHKITKRGQNVTFRCDPISEHNRLYWYRQTLGQGPEFLTYFQNEAQLEKSRLLSDRFSAERPKGSFSTLEIQRTEQGDSAMYLCASRDEGRPERVEQFFGPGTRLTVL.

V usage is TRBV29-1 and J usage is TRBJ2-5; D tentatively fits TRBD1 or TRBD2 (5 bases each). The CDR3 loop spans 13 amino acids. The V gene's germline CDR1 is SQVTM and CDR2 ANQGSEA. Between the trimmed V and J ends, which lost 7 bases and 6 bases, there was a span of 18 bases. CDR3 sequence reads: CSAHGTLGKTQYF. The CDR3 nucleotides are TGCAGCGCCCACGGGACCCTAGGGAAGACCCAGTACTTC.

This sequence joins TRBV27 and TRBJ2-7; 14 nucleotides match TRBD2. The germline V gene encodes CDR1 MNHEY and CDR2 SMNVEV (reference sequence). The CDR3 is made up of 13 amino acids. The ends lost 10 bases at V and 6 bases at J; junction bases unmatched: 5. The CDR3 is CATGLAGGGEQYF. CDR3 nucleotides: TGTGCCACCGGACTAGCGGGAGGCGGCGAGCAGTACTTC.

J is TRBJ2-7 and V is TRBV19; D is uncertain. Trimming took 4 bases from V and 0 from J, leaving 7 bases between them. The CDR3 contains 13 residues. Looked up from germline, CDR1 is LNHDA and CDR2 is SQIVND (reference sequence). CDR3 DNA sequence: TGTGCCAGTAGTAATGTCCACTCCTACGAGCAGTACTTC. Its translation: CASSNVHSYEQYF.

This chain joins TRBV4-3 and TRBJ1-5; TRBD1 might be the D (6 bases). The CDR3 contains 15 residues. Per germline, CDR1 LGHNA and CDR2 YSLEER. The V gene lost 0 bases and the J gene lost 6 bases, with 12 bases spanning the gap. The CDR3 DNA is TGCGCCAGCAGCCAAGATCAGGGGTCAGCTCAGCCCCAGCATTTT. It translates to CASSQDQGSAQPQHF.

The J gene is TRBJ1-1, the V gene TRBV9; TRBD1 is a possible D gene (5 bases). The CDR3 is 15 residues long. The germline gives CDR1 SGDLS, CDR2 YYNGEE. Trimming took 3 bases from V and 2 from J, leaving 14 bases between them. The CDR3 is CASSARGGGNTEAFF. The CDR3 bases are TGTGCCAGCAGCGCCCGCGGGGGGGGAAACACTGAAGCTTTCTTT.

The V call is TRBV21-1, the J call TRBJ2-7; TRBD1 is taken as the D call from the table, unchecked against the DNA. TRBV21-1 is a listed pseudogene. This CDR3 is built from 14 residues. CDR3 region: CASSKEGTKYEQYF. The CDR3 coding sequence is TGTGCCAGCAGCAAAGAAGGGACAAAATACGAGCAGTACTTC.

V and J are TRBV28 and TRBJ1-6, with D tentatively TRBD1 (6 bases). V lost 2 bases to trimming and J lost 10 bases, with 9 bases between them. The CDR3 loop spans 13 amino acids. The germline CDR1 and CDR2 sequences are MDHEN and SYDVKM. CDR3 sequence (DNA): TGTGCCAGCAGTTTAACAGGGCACTCACCCCTCCACTTT. Translation gives CASSLTGHSPLHF.

This chain links TRBV15 with TRBJ2-7; D is unresolved. Germline CDR1 is LNHNV and CDR2 is YYDKDF (reference sequence). V lost 1 base and J 1 base, leaving 5 bases between the germline ends. The CDR3 covers 13 residues. The CDR3 spells CATSRARSYEQYF. For the CDR3, the DNA is TGTGCCACCAGCAGAGCTCGGTCCTACGAGCAGTACTTC.

The chain uses TRBV5-1 and TRBJ2-1, with D unresolved. CDR1 SGHRS and CDR2 YFSETQ come from the germline V gene. Trimming took 8 bases from V and 0 from J, leaving 9 bases between them. The CDR3 length is 13 residues. The CDR3: CASAPTSYNEQFF. The CDR3 DNA sequence: TGCGCCAGTGCACCAACCTCCTACAATGAGCAGTTCTTC.

This clone was detected only once. This rearrangement joins TRBV2 to TRBJ1-6; D not certain. Deletions cut 8 bases from V and 1 base from J, with 18 bases between. Germline CDR1 is SNHLY and CDR2 is FYNNEI. The CDR3 totals 17 residues. This CDR3 reads CASGQAEGLSYNSPLHF. CDR3 sequence (DNA): TGTGCCAGCGGTCAGGCAGAGGGCCTATCCTATAATTCACCCCTCCACTTT.

V is TRBV5-5 and J is TRBJ2-1; no definite D call. V dropped 3 bases and J dropped 3 bases, with 10 bases sitting between them. This CDR3 contains 14 residues. Germline V lookup: CDR1 SGHKS, CDR2 YYEKEE (reference sequence). CDR3 nucleotides: TGTGCCAGCAGCTCCACGGGTCTCTACAATGAGCAGTTCTTC. Residues: CASSSTGLYNEQFF.

The chain couples TRBV28 to TRBJ1-1; unclear D gene. Trimming took 11 bases from V and 0 from J, leaving 7 bases between them. Per germline, CDR1 MDHEN and CDR2 SYDVKM. The CDR3 loop spans 11 amino acids. CDR3 coding DNA: TGTGCCTGCTCCTTGAACACTGAAGCTTTCTTT. It yields the protein CACSLNTEAFF.